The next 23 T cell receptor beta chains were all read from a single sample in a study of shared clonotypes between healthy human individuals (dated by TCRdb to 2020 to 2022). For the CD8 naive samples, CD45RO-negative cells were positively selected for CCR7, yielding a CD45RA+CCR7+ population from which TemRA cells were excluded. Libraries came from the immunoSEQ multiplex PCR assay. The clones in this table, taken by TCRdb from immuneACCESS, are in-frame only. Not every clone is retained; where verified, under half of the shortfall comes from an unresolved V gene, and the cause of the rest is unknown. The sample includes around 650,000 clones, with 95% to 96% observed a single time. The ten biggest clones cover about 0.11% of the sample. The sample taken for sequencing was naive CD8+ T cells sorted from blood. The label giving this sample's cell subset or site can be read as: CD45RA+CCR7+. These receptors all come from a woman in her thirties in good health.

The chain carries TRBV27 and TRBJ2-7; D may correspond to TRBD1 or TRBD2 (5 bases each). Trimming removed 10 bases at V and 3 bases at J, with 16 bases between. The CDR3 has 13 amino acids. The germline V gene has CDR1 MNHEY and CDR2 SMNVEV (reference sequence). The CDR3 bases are TGTGCCACCAGCCCGGGGCTGTTCTACGAGCAGTACTTC. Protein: CATSPGLFYEQYF.

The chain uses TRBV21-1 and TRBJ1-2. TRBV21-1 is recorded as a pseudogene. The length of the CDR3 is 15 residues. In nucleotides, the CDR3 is TGTGCCAGCAGCAAGGGAGAGGGTTCTGCCTATGGCTACACCTTC. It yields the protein CASSKGEGSAYGYTF.

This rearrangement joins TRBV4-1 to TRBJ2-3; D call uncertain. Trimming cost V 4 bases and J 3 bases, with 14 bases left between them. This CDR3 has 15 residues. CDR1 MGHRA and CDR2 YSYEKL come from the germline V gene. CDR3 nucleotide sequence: TGCGCCAGCAGCCTCGCACCCGGATCTACAGATACGCAGTATTTT. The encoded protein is CASSLAPGSTDTQYF.

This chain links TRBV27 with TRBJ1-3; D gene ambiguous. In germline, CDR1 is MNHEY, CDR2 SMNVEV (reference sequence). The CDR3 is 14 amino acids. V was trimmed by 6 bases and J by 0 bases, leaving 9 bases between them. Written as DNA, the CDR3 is TGTGCCAGCAGCCCTATAAACTCTGGAAACACCATATATTTT. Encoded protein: CASSPINSGNTIYF.

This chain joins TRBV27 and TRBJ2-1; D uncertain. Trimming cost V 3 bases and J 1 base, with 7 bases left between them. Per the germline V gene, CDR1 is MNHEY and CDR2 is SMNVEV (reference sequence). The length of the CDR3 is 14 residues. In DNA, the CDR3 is TGTGCCAGCAGTTTCCGTAGGTCCTACAATGAGCAGTTCTTC. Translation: CASSFRRSYNEQFF.

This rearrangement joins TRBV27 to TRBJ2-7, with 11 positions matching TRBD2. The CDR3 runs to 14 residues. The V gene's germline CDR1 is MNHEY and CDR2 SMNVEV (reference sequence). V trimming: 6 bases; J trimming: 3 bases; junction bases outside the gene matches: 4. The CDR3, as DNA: TGTGCCAGCAGACTAGCGGGAGATTTCTACGAGCAGTACTTC. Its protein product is CASRLAGDFYEQYF.

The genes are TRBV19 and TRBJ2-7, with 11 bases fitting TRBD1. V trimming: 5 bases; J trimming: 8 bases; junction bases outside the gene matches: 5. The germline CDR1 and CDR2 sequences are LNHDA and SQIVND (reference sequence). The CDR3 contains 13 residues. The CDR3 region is CASSGGTGGQQYF. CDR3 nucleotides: TGTGCCAGTAGTGGAGGGACAGGGGGGCAGCAGTACTTC.

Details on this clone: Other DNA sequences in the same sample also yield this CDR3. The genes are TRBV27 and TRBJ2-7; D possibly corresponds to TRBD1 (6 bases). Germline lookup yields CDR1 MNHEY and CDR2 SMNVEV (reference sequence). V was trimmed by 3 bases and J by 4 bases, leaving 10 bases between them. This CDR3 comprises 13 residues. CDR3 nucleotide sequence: TGTGCCAGCAGTTTGGGCAGGGGTTACGAGCAGTACTTC. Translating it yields CASSLGRGYEQYF.

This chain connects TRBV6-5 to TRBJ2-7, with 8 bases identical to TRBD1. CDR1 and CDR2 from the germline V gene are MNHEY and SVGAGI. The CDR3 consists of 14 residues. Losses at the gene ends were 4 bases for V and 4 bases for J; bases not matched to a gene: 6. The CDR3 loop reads CASSLGQGGYEQYF. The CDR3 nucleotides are TGTGCCAGCAGTTTAGGACAGGGTGGATACGAGCAGTACTTC.

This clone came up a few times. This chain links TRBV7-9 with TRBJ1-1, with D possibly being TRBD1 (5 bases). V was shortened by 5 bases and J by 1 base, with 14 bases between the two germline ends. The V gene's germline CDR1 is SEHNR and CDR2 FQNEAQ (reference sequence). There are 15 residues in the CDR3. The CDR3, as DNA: TGTGCCAGCAGCAACCCGGGACGGAAGAACACTGAAGCTTTCTTT. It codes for CASSNPGRKNTEAFF.

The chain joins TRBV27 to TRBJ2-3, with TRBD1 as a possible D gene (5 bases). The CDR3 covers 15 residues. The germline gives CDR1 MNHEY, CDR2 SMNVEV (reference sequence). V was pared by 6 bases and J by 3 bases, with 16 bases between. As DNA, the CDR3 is TGTGCCAGCAGACTTGGGGCCTCCGGAACAGATACGCAGTATTTT. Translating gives CASRLGASGTDTQYF.

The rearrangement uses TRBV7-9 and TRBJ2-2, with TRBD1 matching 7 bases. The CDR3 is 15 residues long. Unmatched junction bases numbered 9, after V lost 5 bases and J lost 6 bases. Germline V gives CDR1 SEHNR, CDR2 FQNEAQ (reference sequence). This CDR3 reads CASSGDSQPPGELFF. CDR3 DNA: TGTGCCAGCAGCGGGGACAGCCAACCCCCCGGGGAGCTGTTTTTT.

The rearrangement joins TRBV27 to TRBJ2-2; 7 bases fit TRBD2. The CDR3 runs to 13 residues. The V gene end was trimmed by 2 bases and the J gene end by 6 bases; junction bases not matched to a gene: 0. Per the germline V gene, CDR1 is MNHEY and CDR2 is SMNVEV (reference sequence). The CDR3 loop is CASSLGLAGELFF. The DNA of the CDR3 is TGTGCCAGCAGTTTAGGACTAGCCGGGGAGCTGTTTTTT.

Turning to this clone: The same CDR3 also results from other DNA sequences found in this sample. The CDR3 DNA reads TGTGCCAGCAGTTTAAGTCGCAACACCGGGGAGCTGTTTTTT. Amino acid sequence: CASSLSRNTGELFF. The gene calls are TRBV27 and TRBJ2-2; no definite D call. V lost 2 bases to trimming and J lost 2 bases, with 6 bases between them. From germline, CDR1 is MNHEY and CDR2 SMNVEV (reference sequence). The CDR3 totals 14 residues.

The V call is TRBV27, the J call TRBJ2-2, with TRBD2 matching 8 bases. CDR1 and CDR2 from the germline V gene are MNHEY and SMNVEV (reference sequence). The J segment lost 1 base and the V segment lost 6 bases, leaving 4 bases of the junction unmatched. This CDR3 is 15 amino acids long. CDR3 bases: TGTGCCAGCAGCACCACTAGCGGGAACACCGGGGAGCTGTTTTTT. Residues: CASSTTSGNTGELFF.

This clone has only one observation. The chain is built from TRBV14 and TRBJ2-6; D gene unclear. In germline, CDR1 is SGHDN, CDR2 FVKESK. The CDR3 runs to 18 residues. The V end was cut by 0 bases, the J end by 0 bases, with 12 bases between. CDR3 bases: TGTGCCAGCAGCCAAGATCGAGCGTTGAGCTCTGGGGCCAACGTCCTGACTTTC. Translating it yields CASSQDRALSSGANVLTF.

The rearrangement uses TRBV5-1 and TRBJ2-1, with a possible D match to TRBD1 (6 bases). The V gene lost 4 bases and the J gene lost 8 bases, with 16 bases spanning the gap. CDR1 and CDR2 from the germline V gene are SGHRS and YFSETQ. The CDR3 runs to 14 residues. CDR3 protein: CASSPLDSVDEQFF. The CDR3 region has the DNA TGCGCCAGCAGCCCGCTGGACAGTGTTGATGAGCAGTTCTTC.

The CDR3 here is CASSTRLTYEQYF. In DNA, the CDR3 is TGTGCCAGCAGCACCCGACTCACCTACGAGCAGTACTTC. The V call is TRBV11-2, the J call TRBJ2-7; no definite D call. V was pared by 5 bases and J by 2 bases, with 10 bases between. Germline V gene data show CDR1 as SGHAT and CDR2 as FQNNGV. The CDR3 totals 13 residues.

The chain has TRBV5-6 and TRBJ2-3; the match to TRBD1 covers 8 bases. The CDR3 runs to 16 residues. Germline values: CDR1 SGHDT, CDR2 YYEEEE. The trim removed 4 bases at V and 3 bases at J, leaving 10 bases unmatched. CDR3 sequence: CASSEPGQENTDTQYF. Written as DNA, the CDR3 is TGTGCCAGCAGCGAACCGGGACAGGAGAATACAGATACGCAGTATTTT.

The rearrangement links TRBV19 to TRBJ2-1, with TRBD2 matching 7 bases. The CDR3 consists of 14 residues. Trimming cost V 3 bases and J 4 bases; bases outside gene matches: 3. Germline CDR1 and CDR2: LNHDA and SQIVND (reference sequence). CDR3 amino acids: CASSMAGVYNEQFF. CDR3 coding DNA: TGTGCCAGTAGTATGGCGGGAGTTTACAATGAGCAGTTCTTC.

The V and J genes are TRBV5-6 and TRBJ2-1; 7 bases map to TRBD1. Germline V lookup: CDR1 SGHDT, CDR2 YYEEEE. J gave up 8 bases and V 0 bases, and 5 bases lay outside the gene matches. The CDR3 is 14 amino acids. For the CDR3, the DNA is TGTGCCAGCAGCTTGGGTGACAGGGTCGATGAGCAGTTCTTC. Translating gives CASSLGDRVDEQFF. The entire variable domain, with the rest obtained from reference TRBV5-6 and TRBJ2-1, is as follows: DAGVTQSPTHLIKTRGQQVTLRCSPKSGHDTVSWYQQALGQGPQFIFQYYEEEERQRGNFPDRFSGHQFPNYSSELNVNALLLGDSALYLCASSLGDRVDEQFFGPGTRLTVL.

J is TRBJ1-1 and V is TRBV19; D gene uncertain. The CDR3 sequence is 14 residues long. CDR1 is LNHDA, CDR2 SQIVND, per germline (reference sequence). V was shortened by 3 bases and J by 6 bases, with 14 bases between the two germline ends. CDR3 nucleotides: TGTGCCAGTAGTATTGCGCTCCTGAGGGCTGAAGCTTTCTTT. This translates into CASSIALLRAEAFF.

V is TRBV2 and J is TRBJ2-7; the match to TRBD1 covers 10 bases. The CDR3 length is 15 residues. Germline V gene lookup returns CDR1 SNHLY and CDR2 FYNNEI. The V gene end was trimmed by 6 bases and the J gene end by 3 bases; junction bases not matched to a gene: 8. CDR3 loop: CASSARDRGFYEQYF. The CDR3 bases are TGTGCCAGCAGCGCCCGGGACAGGGGTTTCTACGAGCAGTACTTC. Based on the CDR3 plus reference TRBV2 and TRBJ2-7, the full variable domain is EPEVTQTPSHQVTQMGQEVILRCVPISNHLYFYWYRQILGQKVEFLVSFYNNEISEKSEIFDDQFSVERPDGSNFTLKIRSTKLEDSAMYFCASSARDRGFYEQYFGPGTRLTVT.